These T cell receptor beta chains were read from a single sample in a study of blood T cell repertoires in COVID-19. Clones were read by immunoSEQ multiplex PCR, and TCRdb kept only the in-frame ones, dropping some. The sample includes 270,000 or so clones, roughly 85% of them seen just once. Sequencing used peripheral blood. These TCRs come from a woman aged 30 to 39 with active or convalescent COVID-19. Both conserved end residues are part of each CDR3.

V	J	CDR3
TRBV28	TRBJ1-1	CASRAPGTGNTEAFF
TRBV28	TRBJ1-5	CASSLTGANQPQHF
TRBV9	TRBJ2-7	CASSVEVGAGNYEQYF
TRBV5-1	TRBJ1-2	CASSLAGEDYGYTF
TRBV4-1	TRBJ1-1	CASSQDPGLNTEAFF
TRBV7-9	TRBJ1-2	CASSLAFEGDGYTF
TRBV6-5	TRBJ1-2	CASRDRANYGYTF
TRBV27	TRBJ2-5	CASSRDQGETQYF
TRBV21-1	TRBJ2-1	CAIKGGRGARSSYNEQFF
TRBV7-2	TRBJ2-1	CASSFKTSGSYNEQFF
TRBV10-3	TRBJ1-4	CAISDPLSADRGEKLFF
TRBV27	TRBJ1-2	CASSPWDSFYGYTF
TRBV12-3/TRBV12-4	TRBJ1-1	CASSRDRNTEAFF
TRBV9	TRBJ1-4	CASSVTGGNEKLFF
TRBV5-1	TRBJ2-3	CASSLATDTDTQYF
TRBV24-1	TRBJ2-1	CATSDFRGAYNEQFF
TRBV7-9	TRBJ2-1	CASSLAGGPYNEQFF
TRBV9	TRBJ1-5	CASSEQGNSNQPQHF
TRBV6-2/TRBV6-3	TRBJ2-7	CASSYLATTLERGYF
TRBV18	TRBJ2-5	CASSPARDETQYF
TRBV12-3/TRBV12-4	TRBJ2-7	CASSWGQDYEQYF
TRBV25-1	TRBJ1-4	CASKGQGYEKLFF
TRBV7-3	TRBJ2-3	CASSRLAGRTDTQYF
TRBV5-5	TRBJ1-1	CASSRAGEDTEAFF
TRBV4-3	TRBJ1-2	CASSQDHRGGYGYTF
TRBV5-1	TRBJ2-5	CASSDQGVSQYF
TRBV19	TRBJ2-6	CASSGGTGANVLTF
TRBV5-6	TRBJ2-3	CASSLILAATDTQYF
TRBV6-5	TRBJ2-7	CAASWDRGYFEQYF